This record concerns one T cell receptor (beta chain) sequence. The CDR3 covers 14 residues. The germline gives CDR1 SGHKS, CDR2 YYEKEE (reference sequence). V gave up 4 bases and J gave up 6 bases, with 13 bases separating them. This sample is part of a study of blood T cell repertoires in COVID-19. Looking at the study overall: The United States, Italy and Spain supplied acute and convalescent COVID-19 samples. From T cells, B-cell-depleted T cells, or PBMCs came the material, which was cDNA or gDNA.

In the authors' methods: By means of reference gene primer amplification, nucleated cell counts were estimated. The protocol was immunoSEQ multiplex PCR, while the TCRdb copy is restricted to in-frame clones and leaves out a portion. The V and J calls and clone size are taken from that table; D and trimming were inferred from the DNA. The data hold approximately 100,000 clones, with about 90% observed a single time. The chain employs TRBV5-5 and TRBJ1-4; no definite D call. The source of this sequence is a man aged 50 to 60 with acute or convalescent COVID-19. What was sequenced was peripheral blood. The CDR3 protein is CASSQVVLDEKLFF. The CDR3 bases are TGTGCCAGCAGCCAAGTCGTGTTAGATGAAAAACTGTTTTTT.